A selection of T cell receptor beta chains follows, all from one sample in a study of T cell repertoires in cytomegalovirus infection. MiXCR, run by TCRdb on the reads, gives a single entry per CDR3 protein. The repertoire holds around 550,000 distinct CDR3 sequences, with about 26% as singletons. Material: PBMCs. The receptors here all came from a human donor in good health (CMV status not recorded). Some clones in this sample may be carry-over from other donors' samples. CDR3s include the opening cysteine and the closing phenylalanine or tryptophan. The D gene is left open where the match is weak. Clone size is given for some rows only: seen once, a few or many times, or a class if the clone is expanded.

>.|TRBV28|12|.|TRBJ1-1
CASSSTSGKAFF
TGTGCCAGCAGTTCTACTTCTGGGAAAGCTTTCTTT
>TRBD2|TRBV4-1|20|few|TRBJ2-5
CASSQVLGLAGDFLRETQYF
TGCGCCAGCAGCCAAGTTCTGGGACTAGCGGGGGATTTCTTACGAGAGACCCAGTACTTC
>.|TRBV9|12|few|TRBJ1-1
CASSATGTEAFF
TGTGCCAGCAGCGCCACCGGCACTGAAGCTTTCTTT
>TRBD2|TRBV20-1|13|few|TRBJ2-2
CSAPKREKGELFF
TGCAGTGCTCCTAAGCGGGAAAAAGGGGAGCTGTTTTTT
>TRBD2|TRBV7-2|17|.|TRBJ2-7
CASSLGSGPGTIYEQYF
TGTGCCAGCAGCTTAGGGTCGGGGCCCGGGACTATCTACGAGCAGTACTTC
>TRBD1|TRBV7-4|15|once|TRBJ2-3
CASSSWTGFTDTQYF
TGTGCCAGCAGCTCCTGGACAGGCTTCACAGATACGCAGTATTTT
>.|TRBV7-6|15|few|TRBJ2-7
CASSLEGSGNNEQYF
TGTGCCAGCAGCTTAGAAGGGTCAGGAAATAACGAGCAGTACTTC
>.|TRBV7-8|15|many|TRBJ2-3
CASSLFVGKRDTQYF
TGTGCCAGCAGCTTATTTGTAGGGAAGAGAGATACGCAGTATTTT
>.|TRBV12-3/TRBV12-4|12|.|TRBJ2-1
CASSFLGEEQFF
TGTGCCAGCAGTTTCCTGGGGGAAGAGCAGTTCTTC
>.|TRBV6-5|13|.|TRBJ1-2
CASSKDLLYGYTF
TGTGCCAGCAGTAAAGACCTCCTATATGGCTACACCTTC
>TRBD2|TRBV12-3/TRBV12-4|15|few|TRBJ2-5
CASSLTAGAWETQYF
TGTGCCAGCAGTTTAACGGCGGGAGCTTGGGAGACCCAGTACTTC
>.|TRBV7-9|15|many|TRBJ1-6
CASSLLDRANSPLHF
TGTGCCAGCAGCTTATTAGATAGGGCGAATTCACCCCTCCACTTT
>.|TRBV4-2|15|.|TRBJ2-3
CASSQASLLLDTQYF
TGTGCCAGCAGCCAAGCCTCTCTCCTTTTGGATACGCAGTATTTT
>TRBD1|TRBV29-1|15|once|TRBJ2-1
CSVEGGQVLGNEQFF
TGCAGCGTTGAAGGGGGACAGGTTCTGGGCAATGAGCAGTTCTTC
>.|TRBV28|15|few|TRBJ2-3
CASSLRAGSTDTQYF
TGTGCCAGCAGTTTAAGGGCGGGTAGCACAGATACGCAGTATTTT
>.|TRBV28|15|.|TRBJ2-7
CASSSNSRAAREQYF
TGTGCCAGCAGTTCGAACTCCAGGGCGGCGAGAGAGCAGTACTTC
>.|TRBV7-2|16|many|TRBJ1-5
CASSPNQGGNNQPQHF
TGTGCCAGCAGCCCAAACCAGGGAGGGAACAATCAGCCCCAGCATTTT
>TRBD1|TRBV7-2|14|many|TRBJ1-5
CASSHRQGNQPQHF
TGTGCCAGCAGCCATAGACAGGGTAATCAGCCCCAGCATTTT
>.|TRBV7-8|16|few|TRBJ2-2
CASSSLAVPNTGELFF
TGTGCCAGCAGCTCACTGGCGGTACCGAACACCGGGGAGCTGTTTTTT
>.|TRBV15|16|once|TRBJ2-2
CATSRGAGRDGGELFF
TGTGCCACCAGCAGAGGGGCGGGCCGGGATGGCGGGGAGCTGTTTTTT
>.|TRBV6-2/TRBV6-3|14|.|TRBJ2-1
CASNRVGSFYEQFF
TGTGCCAGCAATCGGGTGGGCTCCTTCTATGAGCAGTTCTTC
>.|TRBV7-3|15|.|TRBJ2-3
CASSLEGRVADTQYF
TGTGCCAGCAGCTTAGAAGGCCGTGTTGCAGATACGCAGTATTTT
>.|TRBV7-3|13|many|TRBJ2-2
CASSLVIPGELFF
TGTGCCAGCAGCTTAGTTATCCCCGGGGAGCTGTTTTTT
>TRBD2|TRBV20-1|16|.|TRBJ2-3
CSARDPREWVTDTQYF
TGCAGTGCTAGAGATCCGCGGGAGTGGGTGACAGATACGCAGTATTTT
>.|TRBV10-2|15|.|TRBJ2-7
CASSESTTSRYEQYF
TGCGCCAGCAGTGAGTCTACGACCTCGAGATACGAGCAGTACTTC
>.|TRBV7-2|13|.|TRBJ2-1
CASSYRHPNEQFF
TGTGCCAGCAGCTACCGGCACCCCAATGAGCAGTTCTTC
>TRBD2|TRBV9|16|few|TRBJ2-3
CASSVLAGHPTDTQYF
TGTGCCAGCAGCGTTTTAGCGGGGCATCCCACAGATACGCAGTATTTT
>.|TRBV18|16|once|TRBJ1-1
CASSPPGVGGRTEAFF
TGTGCCAGCTCACCACCGGGAGTGGGGGGGAGAACTGAAGCTTTCTTT
>.|TRBV4-2|15|.|TRBJ2-3
CASSQENGRADTQYF
TGTGCCAGCAGCCAAGAGAATGGCCGGGCAGATACGCAGTATTTT
>.|TRBV6-6|13|many|TRBJ2-5
CASSSVGPETQYF
TGTGCCAGCAGCTCGGTCGGTCCAGAGACCCAGTACTTC
>.|TRBV29-1|13|few|TRBJ2-1
CSVDTPRLNEQFF
TGCAGCGTTGACACACCCAGGTTAAATGAGCAGTTCTTC
>.|TRBV7-9|16|.|TRBJ2-1
CASSLMAGAAYNEQFF
TGTGCCAGCAGCTTAATGGCGGGGGCCGCCTACAATGAGCAGTTCTTC
>TRBD2|TRBV28|17|.|TRBJ2-5
CASRTRLAGRLQETQYF
TGTGCCAGCAGAACGCGTCTAGCGGGGAGGCTCCAAGAGACCCAGTACTTC
>.|TRBV7-9|14|few|TRBJ1-1
CASSLLGQGTEAFF
TGTGCCAGCAGCTTACTGGGGCAGGGCACTGAAGCTTTCTTT
>.|TRBV28|16|few|TRBJ1-2
CASSYNGQSSNYGYTF
TGTGCCAGCAGTTATAACGGACAGAGCTCTAACTATGGCTACACCTTC
>.|TRBV20-1|13|few|TRBJ2-7
CSATPAGSYEQYF
TGCAGTGCTACCCCTGCAGGGTCCTACGAGCAGTACTTC
>TRBD2|TRBV7-2|15|.|TRBJ2-5
CASSLMAGGGETQYF
TGTGCCAGCAGCTTAATGGCGGGAGGGGGAGAGACCCAGTACTTC
>.|TRBV20-1|13|.|TRBJ1-2
CSAGTRPNYGYTF
TGCAGTGCCGGGACCCGACCTAACTATGGCTACACCTTC
>TRBD2|TRBV6-5|16|.|TRBJ2-7
CASSRPTTSGSGEQYF
TGTGCCAGCAGTCGACCGACGACTAGCGGGAGCGGCGAGCAGTACTTC
>.|TRBV3-1|13|.|TRBJ2-5
CASSQAWEETQYF
TGTGCCAGCAGCCAAGCATGGGAAGAGACCCAGTACTTC
>.|TRBV7-2|14|many|TRBJ2-2
CASKRGGNTGELFF
TGTGCCAGCAAAAGGGGGGGAAACACCGGGGAGCTGTTTTTT
>TRBD2|TRBV7-2|16|many|TRBJ2-3
CASSFSSGTITDTQYF
TGTGCCAGCAGCTTCTCTAGCGGGACGATTACAGATACGCAGTATTTT
>.|TRBV7-2|16|many|TRBJ1-1
CASTKTQTELNTEAFF
TGTGCCAGCACAAAGACTCAAACAGAGTTGAACACTGAAGCTTTCTTT
>.|TRBV7-6|12|few|TRBJ1-2
CASSLISYGYTF
TGTGCCAGCAGCTTAATTAGCTATGGCTACACCTTC
>.|TRBV7-9|11|few|TRBJ1-5
CASSEGGPQHF
TGTGCCAGCAGCGAGGGGGGACCCCAGCATTTT
>.|TRBV7-9|16|few|TRBJ2-5
CASSPLGQVRRETQYF
TGTGCCAGCAGCCCCTTAGGGCAGGTGCGAAGAGAGACCCAGTACTTC
>TRBD1|TRBV4-1|14|.|TRBJ1-5
CASSQGQGLRPQHF
TGCGCCAGCAGCCAGGGACAGGGACTCCGGCCCCAGCATTTT
>.|TRBV11-2|17|.|TRBJ1-2
CASSLDRGVYPNYGYTF
TGTGCCAGCAGCTTAGATCGGGGAGTCTACCCTAACTATGGCTACACCTTC
>.|TRBV11-2|12|many|TRBJ2-1
CASSLDSNEQFF
TGTGCCAGCAGCTTAGACTCCAATGAGCAGTTCTTC
>.|TRBV27|13|few|TRBJ2-3
CASSTYRVDTQYF
TGTGCCAGCAGCACATACAGGGTGGATACGCAGTATTTT
>TRBD1|TRBV12-3/TRBV12-4|17|few|TRBJ1-3
CASSRSGQPLSGNTIYF
TGTGCCAGCAGCCGTTCGGGACAGCCTCTTTCTGGAAACACCATATATTTT
>.|TRBV7-8|15|many|TRBJ2-5
CASSLGTTASETQYF
TGTGCCAGCAGCTTGGGAACGACAGCGTCGGAGACCCAGTACTTC
>TRBD1|TRBV5-6|16|.|TRBJ1-1
CASSLSGTAKNTEAFF
TGTGCCAGCAGTCTTTCCGGGACAGCTAAGAACACTGAAGCTTTCTTT
>.|TRBV4-1|18|.|TRBJ2-6
CASSHLLGAHSGANVLTF
TGCGCCAGCAGCCACCTGCTTGGGGCCCACTCTGGGGCCAACGTCCTGACTTTC
>.|TRBV7-2|15|many|TRBJ2-5
CASSLVTGRQETQYF
TGTGCCAGCAGCTTAGTGACCGGGAGACAGGAGACCCAGTACTTC
>.|TRBV20-1|16|.|TRBJ2-1
CSASDPLGGLLNEQFF
TGCAGTGCTAGTGATCCCCTAGGCGGCCTTCTAAATGAGCAGTTCTTC
>TRBD1|TRBV12-5|17|few|TRBJ1-1
CASGLFRTGPMNTEAFF
TGTGCTAGTGGTTTGTTCCGGACAGGGCCAATGAACACTGAAGCTTTCTTT